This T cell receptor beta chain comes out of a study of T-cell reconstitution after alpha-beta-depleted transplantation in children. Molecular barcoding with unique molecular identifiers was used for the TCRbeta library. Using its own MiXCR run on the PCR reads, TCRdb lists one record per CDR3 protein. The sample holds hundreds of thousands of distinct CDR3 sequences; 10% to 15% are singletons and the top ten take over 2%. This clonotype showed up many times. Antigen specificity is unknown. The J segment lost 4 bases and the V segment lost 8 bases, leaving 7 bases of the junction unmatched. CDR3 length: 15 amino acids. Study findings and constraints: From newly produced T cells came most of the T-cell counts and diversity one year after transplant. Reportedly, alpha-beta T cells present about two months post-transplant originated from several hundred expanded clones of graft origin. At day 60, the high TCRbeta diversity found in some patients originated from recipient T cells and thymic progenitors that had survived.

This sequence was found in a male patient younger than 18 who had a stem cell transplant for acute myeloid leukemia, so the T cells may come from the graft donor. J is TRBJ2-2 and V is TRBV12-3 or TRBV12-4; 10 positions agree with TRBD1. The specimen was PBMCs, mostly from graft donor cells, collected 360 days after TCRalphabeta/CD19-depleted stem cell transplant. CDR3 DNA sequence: TGTGCCAGCGGAACGGGGACAGGGGTCACCGGGGAGCTGTTTTTT. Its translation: CASGTGTGVTGELFF.